The T cell receptor (beta chain) under discussion was sequenced for a study of T cell repertoires in cytomegalovirus infection. MiXCR was run by TCRdb on the reads, yielding one entry per CDR3 protein. This sample has about 360,000 distinct CDR3 sequences; 15% to 20% occur once, and the top ten carry approximately 10%. The germline V gene encodes CDR1 SNHLY and CDR2 FYNNEI. The CDR3 length is 15 residues. Trimming pared 2 bases from V and 4 bases from J, leaving 11 bases between. J is TRBJ1-4 and V is TRBV2; tentatively, D is TRBD1 (6 bases). This sequence originates from a human donor in good health (CMV status not recorded). Some clones in this sample may be carry-over from other donors' samples. Sequencing used PBMCs. The CDR3 DNA reads as TGTGCCAGCAGTGAAAGGGGGTTGGGTAATGAAAAACTGTTTTTT. Translated, it gives CASSERGLGNEKLFF.